A single sample gave rise to the 18 T cell receptor beta chains below, sequenced in a study of shared clonotypes between healthy human individuals (dated by TCRdb to 2018 to 2020). CD8 naive samples were obtained by positive selection for CCR7 among CD45RO-negative cells, yielding a CD45RA+CCR7+ population from which TemRA cells were excluded. Libraries were made using the immunoSEQ multiplex PCR assay. This is the immuneACCESS table as TCRdb keeps it, with only in-frame sequences that have V and J called. A part of the clones is gone; compared with another copy, unresolved V genes explain less than half, and the rest is unexplained. Across this sample there are about 2.1 million clones, with approximately 94% seen only once. About 1.5% of the sample comes from the top ten. Sequenced: naive CD8+ T cells from PBMCs. The label giving this sample's cell subset or site can be read as: CD45RA+CCR7+. Receptors were obtained from a man aged 18 to 29 in good health. Some clones in this sample may be carry-over from other donors' samples.

The rearrangement links TRBV7-8 to TRBJ2-1; D is unclear. V lost 1 base, J lost 2 bases, and 6 bases lay in between. This CDR3 is 14 amino acids long. CDR1 SGHVS and CDR2 FQNEAQ come from the germline V gene. CDR3 sequence reads: CASSLESPYNEQFF. The DNA for the CDR3 is TGTGCCAGCAGCTTAGAATCACCCTACAATGAGCAGTTCTTC.

The chain couples TRBV2 to TRBJ2-7; possibly TRBD2 for D (5 bases). V dropped 1 base and J dropped 0 bases, with 7 bases sitting between them. The CDR3 totals 14 residues. The germline CDR1 and CDR2 sequences are SNHLY and FYNNEI. The CDR3 spells CASSEGGDSYEQYF. CDR3 in DNA: TGTGCCAGCAGTGAAGGGGGAGACTCCTACGAGCAGTACTTC.

In this sample, this clone turned up a few times. The rearrangement uses TRBV4-1 and TRBJ2-4, with a possible D match to TRBD2 (6 bases). The V end was cut by 4 bases, the J end by 9 bases, with 13 bases between. The CDR3 length is 13 residues. From germline, CDR1 is MGHRA and CDR2 YSYEKL. The CDR3 region has the DNA TGCGCCAGCAGCCCGGAGTGGGAGGTCATTCAGTACTTC. Amino acids: CASSPEWEVIQYF.

This clone came up once. The rearrangement links TRBV21-1 to TRBJ1-2. TRBV21-1 is annotated as a pseudogene. This CDR3 comprises 15 residues. The CDR3 reads CASSKYNIGSGVYTF. The CDR3, as DNA: TGTGCCAGCAGCAAATATAACATAGGTTCCGGGGTCTACACCTTC.

The chain joins TRBV9 to TRBJ1-2; tentative D call: TRBD1 (5 bases). The V end lost 3 bases, the J end lost 2 bases, and 11 bases lay between the germline ends. The CDR3 sequence is 14 residues long. Germline loops: CDR1 SGDLS, CDR2 YYNGEE. DNA for the CDR3: TGTGCCAGCAGCGGTTACGGGGCGAACTATGGCTACACCTTC. This gives the protein CASSGYGANYGYTF.

The chain links TRBV5-1 to TRBJ2-5; TRBD1 aligns across 9 bases. This CDR3 is 14 amino acids long. CDR1 SGHRS and CDR2 YFSETQ come from the germline V gene. The ends lost 4 bases at V and 5 bases at J; junction bases unmatched: 6. This CDR3 is CASSPGQGFETQYF. The CDR3 coding sequence is TGCGCCAGCAGCCCGGGACAGGGATTTGAGACCCAGTACTTC.

The V call is TRBV5-5, the J call TRBJ1-1; D may be TRBD1 (5 bases). Trimming stripped 1 base from V and 5 bases from J, with 12 bases between. The germline V gene has CDR1 SGHKS and CDR2 YYEKEE (reference sequence). The CDR3 runs to 14 residues. CDR3 DNA sequence: TGTGCCAGCAGCTTGAAAGGGGTAGGGACTGAAGCTTTCTTT. Amino acid sequence: CASSLKGVGTEAFF.

V is TRBV6-5 and J is TRBJ2-7, with 8 bases aligning to TRBD1. With 0 bases clipped from V and 0 bases from J, the junction kept 4 bases outside the gene matches. This CDR3 contains 16 residues. The germline gives CDR1 MNHEY, CDR2 SVGAGI. The CDR3, as DNA: TGTGCCAGCAGTTACTCGAAGGGACAGGTCTCCTACGAGCAGTACTTC. This sequence encodes CASSYSKGQVSYEQYF.

The chain employs TRBV13 and TRBJ2-1; TRBD1 or TRBD2 may be the D gene (5 bases each). V lost 5 bases to trimming and J lost 8 bases, with 16 bases between them. The CDR3 covers 14 residues. Looked up from germline, CDR1 is PRHDT and CDR2 is FYEKMQ (reference sequence). CDR3 DNA sequence: TGTGCCAGCAGCCCGGGACGCCGGAACGATGAGCAGTTCTTC. Protein product: CASSPGRRNDEQFF.

The chain employs TRBV14 and TRBJ1-4; 7 bases are shared with TRBD1. This CDR3 has 15 amino acids. V shed 3 bases, J shed 6 bases, and the junction held 7 bases outside the gene matches. Germline V lookup: CDR1 SGHDN, CDR2 FVKESK. The CDR3 here is CASSHFDGTDEKLFF. The CDR3 DNA follows: TGTGCCAGCAGCCATTTTGATGGGACAGATGAAAAACTGTTTTTT. Full variable domain (missing parts from reference TRBV14 and TRBJ1-4): EAGVTQFPSHSVIEKGQTVTLRCDPISGHDNLYWYRRVMGKEIKFLLHFVKESKQDESGMPNNRFLAERTGGTYSTLKVQPAELEDSGVYFCASSHFDGTDEKLFFGSGTQLSVL.

Written as DNA, the CDR3 is TGTGCCAGCAGCTTAGCATTAGAGCTGGGGGACTATGGCTACACCTTC. Translating gives CASSLALELGDYGYTF. The V and J genes are TRBV7-9 and TRBJ1-2, with D possibly TRBD1 on 5 matching bases. The germline CDR1 and CDR2 sequences are SEHNR and FQNEAQ (reference sequence). The V and J ends lost 0 bases and 3 bases respectively, with 14 bases between them. The CDR3 is 16 residues long.

The gene calls are TRBV7-9 and TRBJ2-5; 11 nucleotides line up with TRBD2. With V trimmed by 7 bases and J by 2 bases, 6 bases remained unmatched. The length of the CDR3 is 15 residues. The germline gives CDR1 SEHNR, CDR2 FQNEAQ (reference sequence). The CDR3 DNA reads TGTGCCAGCACCTTTCTAGCGGGAGGACAAGAGACCCAGTACTTC. Translating gives CASTFLAGGQETQYF. Full variable domain (remainder filled in from reference TRBV7-9 and TRBJ2-5): DTGVSQNPRHKITKRGQNVTFRCDPISEHNRLYWYRQTLGQGPEFLTYFQNEAQLEKSRLLSDRFSAERPKGSFSTLEIQRTEQGDSAMYLCASTFLAGGQETQYFGPGTRLLVL.

The chain couples TRBV11-2 to TRBJ2-7; D is undetermined. Trimming removed 1 base from V and 6 bases from J, with 16 bases in between. The CDR3 loop spans 15 amino acids. Germline CDR1 and CDR2: SGHAT and FQNNGV. The CDR3 sequence is CASSLGAWKMGEQYF. CDR3 nucleotide sequence: TGTGCCAGCAGCTTAGGTGCATGGAAGATGGGCGAGCAGTACTTC.

The chain joins TRBV4-3 to TRBJ2-7; possible D gene TRBD2, 7 bases. The germline gives CDR1 LGHNA, CDR2 YSLEER. V was trimmed by 0 bases and J by 0 bases, leaving 15 bases between them. This CDR3 spans 17 amino acids. This CDR3 is CASSQDHRGAVSYEQYF. DNA for the CDR3: TGCGCCAGCAGCCAAGATCACCGGGGGGCTGTCTCCTACGAGCAGTACTTC.

The chain links TRBV7-2 to TRBJ2-5, with 7 bases lining up with TRBD2. This CDR3 contains 17 residues. Looked up from germline, CDR1 is SGHTA and CDR2 is FQGNSA. Trimming took 3 bases from V and 5 from J; bases not matched to a gene: 15. The CDR3 loop is CASSFPGTNKAAETQYF. The CDR3 coding sequence is TGTGCCAGCAGCTTCCCCGGGACTAATAAAGCGGCCGAGACCCAGTACTTC. Full variable domain (outside the CDR3, taken from reference TRBV7-2 and TRBJ2-5): GAGVSQSPSNKVTEKGKDVELRCDPISGHTALYWYRQSLGQGLEFLIYFQGNSAPDKSGLPSDRFSAERTGGSVSTLTIQRTQQEDSAVYLCASSFPGTNKAAETQYFGPGTRLLVL.

V is TRBV27 and J is TRBJ2-6; TRBD1 matches at 7 bases. Per the germline V gene, CDR1 is MNHEY and CDR2 is SMNVEV (reference sequence). Losses at the gene ends were 6 bases for V and 0 bases for J; bases not matched to a gene: 14. CDR3 length equals 19 residues. The DNA of the CDR3 is TGTGCCAGCAGCATTTTACAGGGGCCCATGACCTCTGGGGCCAACGTCCTGACTTTC. Amino acid sequence: CASSILQGPMTSGANVLTF.

The chain employs TRBV28 and TRBJ2-5, with a tentative D call TRBD1 (5 bases). V was pared by 6 bases and J by 5 bases, with 16 bases between. The V gene's germline CDR1 is MDHEN and CDR2 SYDVKM. The CDR3 covers 14 residues. Here the CDR3 DNA reads TGTGCCAGCAGCCTGACCTTGGGGCGGGAGACCCAGTACTTC. This translates into CASSLTLGRETQYF.

V usage is TRBV7-6 and J usage is TRBJ2-1; 10 bases agree with TRBD2. Germline CDR1 is SGHVS and CDR2 is FNYEAQ. Trimming removed 2 bases from V and 2 bases from J; junction bases left unmatched: 3. This CDR3 contains 16 residues. CDR3 residues: CASSLLAGGTYNEQFF. The CDR3 DNA reads as TGTGCCAGCAGCTTATTAGCGGGAGGAACCTACAATGAGCAGTTCTTC.